The rows below give T cell receptor beta chains drawn from one sample of a study of Ad26.COV2.S vaccination and SARS-CoV-2 variants. TCRdb keeps only in-frame clones here, not all; method: immunoSEQ multiplex PCR. The sample records about 400,000 clones, approximately 89% being singletons. The source was peripheral blood, collected in a trial of Ad26.COV2.S vaccine versus placebo. The receptors were gathered from a person aged 18-60 years who received the Ad26.COV2.S COVID-19 vaccine or a placebo. CDR3s include the opening cysteine and the closing phenylalanine or tryptophan. Fields, in order: clone size, D gene, J gene, V gene, CDR3 protein, CDR3 DNA. The D gene is left open where the match is weak. The size of a clone is reported for some rows only, either as once, few or many, or as a class for expanded clones.

>.|.|TRBJ1-1|TRBV27
CASSFRGSEAFF
TGTGCCAGCAGTTTCCGGGGCTCTGAAGCTTTCTTT
>.|.|TRBJ2-7|TRBV12-3/TRBV12-4
CASSLAGSYEQYF
TGTGCCAGCAGTTTAGCGGGCTCCTACGAGCAGTACTTC
>.|.|TRBJ2-1|TRBV5-4
CASSLGTSRGEQFF
TGTGCCAGCAGCTTGGGGACCTCTAGGGGTGAGCAGTTCTTC
>.|.|TRBJ2-7|TRBV2
CASTRTTYEQYF
TGTGCCAGCACCCGGACAACCTACGAGCAGTACTTC
>.|TRBD2|TRBJ2-1|TRBV6-1
CASSETSGRNEQFF
TGTGCCAGCAGTGAAACTAGCGGGAGGAATGAGCAGTTCTTC
>once|TRBD2|TRBJ2-1|TRBV6-2/TRBV6-3
CASSGLVSNEQFF
TGTGCCAGCAGTGGACTAGTATCGAATGAGCAGTTCTTC
>.|TRBD2|TRBJ2-3|TRBV28
CASSRSKGGVRDTQYF
TGTGCCAGCAGTCGTTCGAAGGGAGGGGTGCGAGATACGCAGTATTTT
>.|.|TRBJ1-2|TRBV7-2
CASSQSGYNYGYTF
TGTGCCAGCAGCCAGTCAGGGTACAACTATGGCTACACCTTC
>.|TRBD1|TRBJ2-3|TRBV5-1
CASSLEGGPGDTQYF
TGCGCCAGCAGCTTGGAAGGGGGCCCGGGAGATACGCAGTATTTT
>.|.|TRBJ2-1|TRBV30
CAWSVLYSASEQFF
TGTGCCTGGAGTGTACTTTATAGCGCAAGTGAGCAGTTCTTC
>.|.|TRBJ2-2|TRBV5-8
CASLRAGVNTGELFF
TGTGCCAGCCTTAGAGCAGGGGTGAACACCGGGGAGCTGTTTTTT
>.|.|TRBJ2-1|TRBV5-8
CASSDGLLSYNEQFF
TGTGCCAGCAGTGACGGTCTGCTCTCCTACAATGAGCAGTTCTTC
>.|TRBD2|TRBJ2-1|TRBV5-4
CASSFQHGGRRDEQFF
TGTGCCAGCAGCTTCCAACACGGCGGGAGGAGGGATGAGCAGTTCTTC
>.|TRBD2|TRBJ2-3|TRBV6-2/TRBV6-3
CASSYSAGGRGTDTQYF
TGTGCCAGCAGTTACTCGGCGGGAGGGCGGGGCACAGATACGCAGTATTTT
>.|TRBD1|TRBJ1-2|TRBV5-6
CASASQGAVYGYTF
TGTGCCAGCGCTTCCCAGGGGGCGGTCTATGGCTACACCTTC
>.|TRBD2|TRBJ2-1|TRBV3-1/TRBV3-2
CASSQEPLAGNEQFF
TGTGCCAGCAGCCAAGAACCCTTAGCGGGAAACGAGCAGTTCTTC